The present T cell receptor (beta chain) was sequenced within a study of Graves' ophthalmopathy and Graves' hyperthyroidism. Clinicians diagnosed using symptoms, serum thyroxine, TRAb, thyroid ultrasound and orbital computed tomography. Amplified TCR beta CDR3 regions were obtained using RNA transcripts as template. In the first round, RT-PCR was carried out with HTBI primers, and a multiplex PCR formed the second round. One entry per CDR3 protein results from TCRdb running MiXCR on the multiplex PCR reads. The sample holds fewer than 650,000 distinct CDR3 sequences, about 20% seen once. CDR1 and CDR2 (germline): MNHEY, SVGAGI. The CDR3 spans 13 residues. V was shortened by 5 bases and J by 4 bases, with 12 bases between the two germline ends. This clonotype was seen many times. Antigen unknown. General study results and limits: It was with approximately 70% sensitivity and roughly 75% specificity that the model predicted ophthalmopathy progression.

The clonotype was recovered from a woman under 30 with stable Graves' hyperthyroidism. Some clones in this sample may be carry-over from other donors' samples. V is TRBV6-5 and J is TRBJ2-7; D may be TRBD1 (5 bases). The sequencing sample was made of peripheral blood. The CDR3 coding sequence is TGTGCCAGCAGTAACAGGCCCGTTTACGAGCAGTACTTC. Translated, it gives CASSNRPVYEQYF.